Detailed here is one T cell receptor (beta chain). The antigen remains undetermined. This may be a read error, as it is one base from a much larger clone. Sample time point: newly diagnosed GD, antithyroid drugs for less than 3 months. From PBMCs, RNA was extracted and then used to make the TCR library. Combining iRepertoire HTBI primers with Arm-PCR of CDR3 regions, the authors built TCR beta libraries. In the study's own analysis: Identification of gene segments yielded approximately 62 TRBV and about 14 TRBJ across samples. TCRdb redid the calling of the multiplex PCR reads with MiXCR, one entry per CDR3 protein. The V and J calls and clone size come from TCRdb's table, not from the authors' own analysis. The table includes about 300,000 distinct CDR3 sequences, 15% to 20% detected once. This record comes from a study of regulatory T cells in long-lasting Graves disease. Study-wide results and limits: New patients shared fewer than 1,000 public clonotypes, and persistent patients shared more, with about 2,700. The study found TRBV28, TRBJ1-2 and TRBJ2-5 favored in persistent disease.

Germline V lookup: CDR1 SNHLY, CDR2 FYNNEI. The CDR3 has 13 amino acids. This TCR was recovered from a female donor with Graves disease. V and J are TRBV2 and TRBJ1-4, with D hard to call. The specimen was peripheral blood mononuclear cells (PBMCs), collected at new diagnosis, from a patient treated with antithyroid drugs. CDR3 residues: CASSETTNEKLLF. CDR3 in DNA: TGTGCCAGTTCGGAAACAACTAATGAAAAACTGCTTTTT. The full variable domain, completed using reference TRBV2 and TRBJ1-4, is EPEVTQTPSHQVTQMGQEVILRCVPISNHLYFYWYRQILGQKVEFLVSFYNNEISEKSEIFDDQFSVERPDGSNFTLKIRSTKLEDSAMYFCASSETTNEKLLFGSGTQLSVL.